This T cell receptor (beta chain) appears in the sequencing data of a study of Ad26.COV2.S vaccination and SARS-CoV-2 variants. In the study overall: Once or twice, 56 days apart, Ad26.COV2.S was delivered intramuscularly.

Study observations and caveats: Measurements of TCR breadth and depth may have given underestimates of the total T cell responses.

Treatment of the sample: about 20 received Ad26.COV2.S at low or high dose, single or two shots; roughly five received placebo; per-sample allocation not given. On day 63 after the first injection, vaccine and placebo recipients gave samples. Profiling relied on immunoSEQ multiplex PCR, and the TCRdb table lists in-frame clones only, not all of them. Of 320,000 or so clones listed, under 90% are singletons. The CDR3 runs 15 residues. With 4 bases clipped from V and 5 bases from J, the junction kept 9 bases outside the gene matches. Germline CDR1 SGDLS, CDR2 YYNGEE. As regards this clone: The antigen is not known.

This receptor was taken from a person between 18 and 60 years old who received the Ad26.COV2.S COVID-19 vaccine or a placebo. The sample was peripheral blood, taken in a trial of Ad26.COV2.S vaccine versus placebo. V usage is TRBV9 and J usage is TRBJ1-2; 9 nucleotides match TRBD1. CDR3 bases: TGTGCCAGCAGCCCCCGGACAGGGGAGGGATATGGCTACACCTTC. Protein: CASSPRTGEGYGYTF.